The clone carrying this T cell receptor (beta chain) has a handful of counts. Its antigen is currently unknown. The data stem from a study of chemoradiotherapy in HPV16-positive cancers. Study-wide results and caveats: Functional assays defining HPV-specific T cells used only two HPV16-positive patients. Better recurrence-free survival went with HPV-responsive T-cell expansion in HPV16-positive patients.

Generated by immunoSEQ multiplex PCR, the TCRdb table keeps only in-frame clones and is missing some. Among fewer than 40,000 clones listed, roughly 90% were seen once. The junction had 8 bases not matched to a gene; V was cut back by 4 bases and J by 8 bases. This CDR3 contains 14 residues. Germline CDR1 LNHDA, CDR2 SQIVND (reference sequence). The source is a human donor with HPV-associated anogenital cancer. The source was blood, collected from a patient who underwent chemoradiotherapy. The rearrangement joins TRBV19 to TRBJ1-2, with 9 positions matching TRBD1. CDR3 region: CASSTPRTGVGYTF. The CDR3 DNA reads TGTGCCAGTAGTACCCCGAGGACAGGGGTGGGCTACACCTTC.